What follows is one TCR beta chain and its context. The antigen is unknown. Donors were healthy Caucasian individuals from Russia aged roughly 6 to 100. At least 7 million PBMCs were isolated per sample. The use of a sample-barcoded 5' primer and a J-beta primer mix characterized a second PCR of about 7 to 12 cycles. Researchers report that a template-switch adaptor with 12 random nucleotides tagged each cDNA molecule. MiXCR was run by TCRdb on the 5' RACE reads, yielding one entry per CDR3 protein. Found here are 890,000 or so distinct CDR3 sequences, around two thirds of them singletons; the top ten hold 28%. The data originate from a study of blood T cells in healthy people across ages. The CDR3 is made up of 15 amino acids. Trimming removed 4 bases at V and 2 bases at J, with 14 bases between. CDR1 and CDR2 (germline): MDHEN, SYDVKM. Study conclusions and caveats: Per-million-T-cell TCR beta diversity fell roughly linearly with age.

This TCR derives from a man aged 30 to 45 in good health. The V call is TRBV28, the J call TRBJ2-5; possible D gene TRBD1, 6 bases. The sequencing input was blood. The CDR3 protein is CASSSISGEQETQYF. The CDR3 DNA reads TGTGCCAGCAGTTCAATTTCAGGGGAGCAAGAGACCCAGTACTTC.